These 6 T cell receptor beta chains came from one sample sequenced in a study of blood T cell repertoires in COVID-19. Method: immunoSEQ multiplex PCR; TCRdb's copy keeps in-frame clones and lacks some. The sample has 170,000 or so clones, roughly 84% seen once. The sample taken for sequencing was peripheral blood. The origin of the receptors is a man aged 50-60 years with active or convalescent COVID-19.

This rearrangement joins TRBV20-1 to TRBJ1-1, with D uncertain. The CDR3 contains 11 residues. Germline lookup yields CDR1 DFQATT and CDR2 SNEGSKA (reference sequence). V was shortened by 3 bases and J by 8 bases, with 10 bases between the two germline ends. The CDR3 region has the DNA TGCAGTGCTAGTCGTTCGGTAGAAGCTTTCTTT. This translates into CSASRSVEAFF.

This clone has only a few counts. J is TRBJ2-7 and V is TRBV14; D might be TRBD2 (6 bases). Trimming took 4 bases from V and 4 from J, leaving 8 bases between them. In germline, CDR1 is SGHDN, CDR2 FVKESK. The CDR3 loop spans 12 amino acids. The CDR3 bases are TGTGCCAGCAGCCTCCGGGAGTACGAGCAGTACTTC. It is translated as CASSLREYEQYF.

This chain uses TRBV9 with TRBJ1-6; perhaps TRBD1 as D (5 bases). Germline-derived CDR1 and CDR2 are SGDLS and YYNGEE. V shed 0 bases and J shed 9 bases, with 13 bases lying between them. The CDR3 covers 15 residues. The CDR3 DNA follows: TGTGCCAGCAGCGTAGATTTCAGGGTCGCTTCACCCCTCCACTTT. This gives the protein CASSVDFRVASPLHF.

This clone was seen a few times. The chain uses TRBV7-9 and TRBJ2-7; 9 positions match TRBD1. V dropped 5 bases and J dropped 4; count of bases not matched to a gene: 9. Per germline, CDR1 SEHNR and CDR2 FQNEAQ (reference sequence). The CDR3 extends over 15 amino acids. CDR3 region: CASSTGTGFGYEQYF. The CDR3, as DNA: TGTGCCAGCAGCACCGGGACAGGGTTTGGGTACGAGCAGTACTTC.

This rearrangement joins TRBV28 to TRBJ2-7, with 7 bases matching TRBD1. Trimming removed 6 bases from V and 1 base from J; junction bases left unmatched: 12. This CDR3 comprises 16 residues. Per germline, CDR1 MDHEN and CDR2 SYDVKM. DNA for the CDR3: TGTGCCAGCAGACTCCGACAGGGAGCCATGTCCTACGAGCAGTACTTC. Protein: CASRLRQGAMSYEQYF.

The chain couples TRBV3-1 (or the pseudogene TRBV3-2) to TRBJ2-3, with D perhaps matching TRBD2 (5 bases). V was trimmed by 5 bases and J by 3 bases, leaving 12 bases between them. The CDR3 runs to 14 residues. CDR1 LGHDT and CDR2 YNNKEL come from the germline V gene (reference sequence). CDR3 loop: CASSSLARTDTQYF. As DNA, the CDR3 is TGTGCCAGCAGCTCGCTAGCTAGAACAGATACGCAGTATTTT.